The TCR beta chain described here comes from a study of blood T cells in healthy people across ages. Only a few counts were recorded for this clonotype. The V and J ends lost 8 bases and 2 bases, in that order; junction bases with no gene match: 4. This CDR3 contains 13 residues. Looked up from germline, CDR1 is MGHDK and CDR2 is SYGVNS. A second PCR, run for about 7 to 11 cycles, used a sample-barcoded 5' primer plus a J-beta primer mix. TCRdb reprocessed the 5' RACE reads via MiXCR and lists one record per CDR3 protein. The table shows around 800,000 distinct CDR3 sequences, with roughly 25% occurring only once. The same specimen was also included in a second study, on T cells of mothers and their children.

The clonotype originates from a boy under 18 in good health. The V and J genes are TRBV25-1 and TRBJ2-7, with 9 bases aligning to TRBD1. The sample comprised blood. The CDR3: CASGRTGAYEQYF. CDR3 DNA: TGTGCCAGCGGTCGGACAGGGGCCTACGAGCAGTACTTC.